This T cell receptor (beta chain) is from a study of blood T cell repertoires in COVID-19. As for the study in general: Both acute and convalescent COVID-19 samples were obtained from the United States, Italy and Spain.

Per the original methods: For nucleated cells, counts were estimated from reference gene primer amplification. Sequenced by immunoSEQ multiplex PCR; TCRdb stores in-frame clones only, minus some. V, J and clone size are taken as reported in that table, and D and trimming were inferred from the DNA itself. The table lists approximately 300,000 clones, around 81% of them singletons. V lost 4 bases and J lost 2; bases outside the gene matches: 4. The CDR3 runs 14 residues. CDR1 and CDR2 from the germline V gene are LNHDA and SQIVND (reference sequence). This clone was counted once. The TCR was taken from a woman between 45 and 65 years old with active or convalescent COVID-19. V usage is TRBV19 and J usage is TRBJ2-7; 8 nucleotides line up with TRBD2. Sequences were obtained from peripheral blood. CDR3: CASSTLAGAYEQYF. The CDR3 region has the DNA TGTGCCAGTAGTACCCTAGCGGGCGCCTACGAGCAGTACTTC.